A selection of T cell receptor beta chains follows, all from one sample in a study of cytomegalovirus exposure and HLA in healthy donors. Method: immunoSEQ multiplex PCR; TCRdb's copy keeps in-frame clones and lacks some. The data hold 250,000 to 350,000 clones, with more than 80% observed a single time. The sequenced sample consisted of PBMCs. The source of these receptors is a man between 35 and 55 years old in good health and CMV-seropositive. Each CDR3 is given with its conserved first and last residue.

J: TRBJ1-3
V: TRBV29-1
CDR3: CSVAGGTGNTIYF

J: TRBJ2-7
V: TRBV2
CDR3: CASSDSSYEQYF

J: TRBJ2-7
V: TRBV4-3
CDR3: CASSQALATYEQYF

J: TRBJ1-2
V: TRBV18
CDR3: CASSPPRTDWDGYTF

J: TRBJ2-1
V: TRBV5-1
CDR3: CASSLRLAGGKYNEQFF

J: TRBJ2-1
V: TRBV5-4
CDR3: CASSIGTSGKRGEQFF

J: TRBJ2-7
V: TRBV6-6
CDR3: CASSFQSSGRGYEQYF

J: TRBJ1-4
V: TRBV7-9
CDR3: CASSYLRGLTGKLFF

J: TRBJ1-1
V: TRBV4-1
CDR3: CASSQGQVNTEAFF

J: TRBJ1-5
V: TRBV19
CDR3: CASSIGQGLNQPQHF

J: TRBJ1-5
V: TRBV28
CDR3: CASSLRGLSNQPQHF

J: TRBJ2-2
V: TRBV7-9
CDR3: CASRGTTNTGELFF

J: TRBJ2-2
V: TRBV25-1
CDR3: CASGGGDQTGELFF